This TCR beta chain was recorded in a study of T cell changes during pregnancy in multiple sclerosis. Trimming pared 4 bases from V and 9 bases from J, leaving 19 bases between. This CDR3 region has 14 residues. Germline V gene lookup returns CDR1 SGHDN and CDR2 FVKESK. TCRdb's table, derived via immunoSEQ multiplex PCR, lists solely in-frame clones and lacks some. The repertoire holds approximately 32,000 clones, 89% seen once, with about 10% in the top ten. This chain uses TRBV14 with TRBJ2-7, with D tentatively TRBD2 (5 bases). The sequence derives from a female donor with multiple sclerosis, enrolled in a pregnancy study. The sample was CD8+ T cells from peripheral blood mononuclear cells, taken in the second trimester of pregnancy. CDR3 residues: CASSPRDPAWGQYF. CDR3 bases: TGTGCCAGCAGCCCCCGGGATCCCGCTTGGGGGCAGTACTTC.